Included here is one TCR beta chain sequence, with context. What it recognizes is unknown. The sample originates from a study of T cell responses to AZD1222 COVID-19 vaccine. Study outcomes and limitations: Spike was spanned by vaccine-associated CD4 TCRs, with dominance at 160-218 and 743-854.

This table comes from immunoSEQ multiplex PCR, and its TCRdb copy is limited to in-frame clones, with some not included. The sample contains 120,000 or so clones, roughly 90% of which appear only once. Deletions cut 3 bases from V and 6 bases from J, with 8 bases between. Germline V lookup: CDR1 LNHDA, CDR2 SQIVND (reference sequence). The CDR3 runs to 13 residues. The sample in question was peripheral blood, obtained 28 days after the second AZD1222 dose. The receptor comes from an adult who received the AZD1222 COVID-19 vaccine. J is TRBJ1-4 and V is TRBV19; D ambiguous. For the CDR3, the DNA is TGTGCCAGTAGTATTCTCACCGATGAAAAACTGTTTTTT. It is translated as CASSILTDEKLFF.